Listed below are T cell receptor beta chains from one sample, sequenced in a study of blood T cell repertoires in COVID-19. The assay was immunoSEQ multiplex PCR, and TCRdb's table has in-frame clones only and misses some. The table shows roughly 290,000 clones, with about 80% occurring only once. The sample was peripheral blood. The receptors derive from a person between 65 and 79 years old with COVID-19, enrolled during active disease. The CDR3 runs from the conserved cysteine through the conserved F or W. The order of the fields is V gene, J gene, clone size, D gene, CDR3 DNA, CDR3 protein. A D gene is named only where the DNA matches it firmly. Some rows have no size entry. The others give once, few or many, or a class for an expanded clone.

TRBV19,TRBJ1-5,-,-,TGTGCCAGTAGTATCAACAGGGCCGGTCAGCCCCAGCATTTT,CASSINRAGQPQHF
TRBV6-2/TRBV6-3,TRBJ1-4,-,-,TGTGCCAGCAGCCGACGACAGGTGGATCCAACTAATGAAAAACTGTTTTTT,CASSRRQVDPTNEKLFF
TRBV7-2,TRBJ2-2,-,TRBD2,TGTGCCAGCAGCTTAGCACTAGCGGGAGGTGGGGAGCTGTTTTTT,CASSLALAGGGELFF
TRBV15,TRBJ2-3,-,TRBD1,TGTGCCACCAGCAGAGGGGACAGACCACCCACAGATACGCAGTATTTT,CATSRGDRPPTDTQYF
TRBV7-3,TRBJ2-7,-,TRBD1,TGTGCCAGCAGCTCCGGCGGGACAGGGTCCTACGAGCAGTACTTC,CASSSGGTGSYEQYF
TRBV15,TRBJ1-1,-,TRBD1,TGTGCCACCAGCAGTTTGGGACAGGCACCGAACACTGAAGCTTTCTTT,CATSSLGQAPNTEAFF
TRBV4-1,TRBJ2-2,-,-,TGCGCCAGCACAGACATCCTCGCGAACACCGGGGAGCTGTTTTTT,CASTDILANTGELFF
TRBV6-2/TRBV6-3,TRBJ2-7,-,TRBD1,TGTGCCAGCAGTTACAAGGGGACAGCAGTGGGGGAGCAGTACTTC,CASSYKGTAVGEQYF
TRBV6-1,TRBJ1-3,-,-,TGTGCCAGCAGTGATACGGTGCCGAGCTCTGGAAACACCATATATTTT,CASSDTVPSSGNTIYF
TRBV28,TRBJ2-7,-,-,TGTGCCAGCAGAACCGGACTCCCCCACGAGCAGTACTTC,CASRTGLPHEQYF
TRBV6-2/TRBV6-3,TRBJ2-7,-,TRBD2,TGTGCCAGCAGTTACGATCTAGCGGACTCCTACGAGCAGTACTTC,CASSYDLADSYEQYF
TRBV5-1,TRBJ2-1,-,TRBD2,TGCGCCAGCAGCTCCGGCGGGAGGAGCTCCTACAATGAGCAGTTCTTC,CASSSGGRSSYNEQFF
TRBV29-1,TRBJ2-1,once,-,TGCAGCGTTGAACGGGGTTTGCTATCCTACAATGAGCAGTTCTTC,CSVERGLLSYNEQFF
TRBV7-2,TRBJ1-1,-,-,TGTGCCAGCAGCTTAAGCAGACAGAACACTGAAGCTTTCTTT,CASSLSRQNTEAFF
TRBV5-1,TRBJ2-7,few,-,TGCGCCAGCCGGTCGGGAGCGGACTCCTACGAGCAGTACTTC,CASRSGADSYEQYF
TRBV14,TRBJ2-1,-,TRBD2,TGTGCCAGCAGCCAGAGGGGACTAGCGGCCTACAATGAGCAGTTCTTC,CASSQRGLAAYNEQFF
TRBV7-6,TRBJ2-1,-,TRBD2,TGTGCCAGCAGCTCGGCGGGGGGGGTATACAATGAGCAGTTCTTC,CASSSAGGVYNEQFF
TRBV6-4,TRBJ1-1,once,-,TGTGCCAGCAGTCAACTCCAGAACACTGAAGCTTTCTTT,CASSQLQNTEAFF